These 23 T cell receptor beta chains came from one sample sequenced in a study of T cells in Graves' hyperthyroidism and ophthalmopathy. Amplified TCR beta CDR3 regions came from RNA transcripts. The HTBI primer set drove a first-round RT-PCR of the TCR CDR3. TCRdb redid the calling of the multiplex PCR reads with MiXCR, one entry per CDR3 protein. The table lists 350,000 or so distinct CDR3 sequences, roughly a fifth of them singletons. The specimen sequenced was blood. The receptors were sampled from a woman in her 50s with Graves' hyperthyroidism.

This clonotype appeared many times. The chain carries TRBV6-1 and TRBJ2-2; 11 bases agree with TRBD1. With V trimmed by 4 bases and J by 0 bases, 4 bases remained unmatched. Germline CDR1 and CDR2: MNHNS and SASEGT. CDR3 length equals 17 residues. The CDR3 nucleotides are TGTGCCAGCAGTGGGAGGGGACAGGGGGCGAACACCGGGGAGCTGTTTTTT. Protein sequence: CASSGRGQGANTGELFF.

The table lists this clonotype with many counts. The CDR3 sequence is CASSLTGQHEQFF. The CDR3 DNA sequence: TGTGCCAGCAGCTTAACGGGACAGCATGAGCAGTTCTTC. The chain joins TRBV7-3 to TRBJ2-1; 7 bases are a match to TRBD1. This CDR3 is built from 13 residues. Losses at the gene ends were 0 bases for V and 8 bases for J; bases not matched to a gene: 1. Per germline, CDR1 SGHTA and CDR2 FQGTGA. Full variable domain (rest looked up from reference TRBV7-3 and TRBJ2-1): GAGVSQTPSNKVTEKGKYVELRCDPISGHTALYWYRQSLGQGPEFLIYFQGTGAADDSGLPNDRFFAVRPEGSVSTLKIQRTERGDSAVYLCASSLTGQHEQFFGPGTRLTVL.

This chain uses TRBV12-3 or TRBV12-4 with TRBJ2-1, with 8 bases lining up with TRBD2. This CDR3 has 13 residues. Unmatched junction bases numbered 4, after V lost 7 bases and J lost 5 bases. This CDR3 reads CASTGGPNNEQFF. The CDR3 DNA sequence: TGTGCCAGCACGGGGGGGCCCAACAATGAGCAGTTCTTC.

This clonotype has ten or more counts. The junction shows a germline mismatch at one end, possibly a read error. This rearrangement joins TRBV5-1 to TRBJ2-2, with D possibly matching TRBD2 (6 bases). In germline, CDR1 is SGHRS, CDR2 YFSETQ. CDR3 length: 14 amino acids. CDR3 bases: TGTGCCAGCAGGAGGGCAGCGAACACCGGGGAGCTGTTTTTT. This gives the protein CASRRAANTGELFF.

There are many counts of this clonotype. This chain joins TRBV20-1 and TRBJ2-6; D not certain. CDR3 size: 17 residues. Per germline, CDR1 DFQATT and CDR2 SNEGSKA (reference sequence). The V gene lost 1 base and the J gene lost 0 bases, with 13 bases spanning the gap. The CDR3 reads CSARVHSSASGANVLTF. CDR3 nucleotides: TGCAGTGCTAGAGTACACAGCTCAGCCTCTGGGGCCAACGTCCTGACTTTC.

This clonotype has at least ten counts. The chain recombines TRBV2 with TRBJ2-7; TRBD1 or TRBD2 may be the D gene (7 bases each). V dropped 6 bases and J dropped 3 bases, with 18 bases sitting between them. CDR3 length: 15 amino acids. CDR1 is SNHLY, CDR2 FYNNEI, per germline. The CDR3 sequence is CASRGLQGKSYEQYF. The CDR3 DNA is TGTGCCAGCAGGGGACTACAGGGGAAAAGCTACGAGCAGTACTTC.

In DNA, the CDR3 is TGCAGTGCTAGAGATCTGTTAATTAAGCAGTACTTC. Translating gives CSARDLLIKQYF. The rearrangement links TRBV20-1 to TRBJ2-7; D not certain. CDR3 length: 12 amino acids. Trimming pared 0 bases from V and 8 bases from J, leaving 11 bases between. Germline V gene data show CDR1 as DFQATT and CDR2 as SNEGSKA (reference sequence).

The chain recombines TRBV5-6 with TRBJ2-1; 7 bases align to TRBD2. CDR1 is SGHDT, CDR2 YYEEEE, per germline. With 4 bases clipped from V and 9 bases from J, the junction kept 19 bases outside the gene matches. The CDR3 covers 17 residues. The CDR3 nucleotides are TGTGCCAGCAGCCCCCTTGGCGGGAGCGGTTTGGGCAGTGAGCAGTTCTTC. Protein product: CASSPLGGSGLGSEQFF.

The rearrangement links TRBV29-1 to TRBJ2-6, with unresolved D. Germline loops: CDR1 SQVTM, CDR2 ANQGSEA. This CDR3 is built from 14 residues. V gave up 4 bases and J gave up 0 bases, with 7 bases separating them. CDR3 region: CSVVLSSGANVLTF. In DNA, the CDR3 is TGCAGCGTTGTTTTGAGCTCTGGGGCCAACGTCCTGACTTTC. Full variable domain (remainder filled in from reference TRBV29-1 and TRBJ2-6): SAVISQKPSRDICQRGTSLTIQCQVDSQVTMMFWYRQQPGQSLTLIATANQGSEATYESGFVIDKFPISRPNLTFSTLTVSNMSPEDSSIYLCSVVLSSGANVLTFGAGSRLTVL.

This clonotype occurred a few times. The CDR3 spells CASSSTGTPEETQYF. Written as DNA, the CDR3 is TGCGCCAGCAGCTCAACCGGGACGCCGGAAGAGACCCAGTACTTC. The chain has TRBV5-1 and TRBJ2-5; D tentatively fits TRBD1 or TRBD2 (5 bases each). This CDR3 comprises 15 residues. Germline V gene data show CDR1 as SGHRS and CDR2 as YFSETQ. Trimming took off 3 bases at V and 3 bases at J, with 15 bases between the two ends.

This clonotype was seen only a few times. The V call is TRBV20-1, the J call TRBJ2-3; 7 bases are shared with TRBD2. J gave up 5 bases and V 1 base, and 3 bases lay outside the gene matches. The CDR3 runs 13 residues. Germline CDR1 reads DFQATT; CDR2 reads SNEGSKA (reference sequence). CDR3 DNA: TGCAGTGCTAGAGGCGGGAGCTTAGATACGCAGTATTTT. As protein: CSARGGSLDTQYF.

This clonotype has just a few counts. This rearrangement joins TRBV24-1 to TRBJ2-3; the D is unclear. CDR1 is KGHDR, CDR2 SFDVKD, per germline. Trimming took 1 base from V and 5 from J, leaving 6 bases between them. This CDR3 comprises 13 residues. CDR3 protein: CATSDFSGDTQYF. CDR3 DNA: TGTGCCACCAGTGATTTTTCCGGAGATACGCAGTATTTT.

The J gene is TRBJ1-1, the V gene TRBV9; D gene ambiguous. CDR3 length: 15 residues. The ends were cut back, 0 bases at V and 4 bases at J, with 13 bases in the middle. CDR1 and CDR2 (germline): SGDLS, YYNGEE. CDR3 loop: CASSVEGSQFTEAFF. CDR3 bases: TGTGCCAGCAGCGTAGAAGGGAGTCAGTTCACTGAAGCTTTCTTT.

The chain recombines TRBV10-3 with TRBJ2-7; D possibly corresponds to TRBD2 (7 bases). Germline V gives CDR1 ENHRY, CDR2 SYGVKD. The CDR3 sequence is 14 residues long. The V end was cut by 6 bases, the J end by 5 bases, with 17 bases between. The CDR3 DNA follows: TGTGCCATCAGCCCCCTGGCGGGGGCCCACGAGCAGTACTTC. It translates to CAISPLAGAHEQYF.

The rearrangement uses TRBV20-1 and TRBJ2-7; 7 bases are shared with TRBD2. Trimming removed 0 bases from V and 4 bases from J; junction bases left unmatched: 9. Germline CDR1 DFQATT, CDR2 SNEGSKA (reference sequence). The CDR3 totals 15 residues. The CDR3 region is CSARDGGSLFYEQYF. CDR3 DNA sequence: TGCAGTGCTAGAGATGGCGGGAGCCTATTTTACGAGCAGTACTTC.

At least ten counts were recorded for this clonotype. CDR3 region: CATSESGTEQYF. In DNA form, the CDR3 reads TGTGCCACCAGTGAGAGTGGGACCGAGCAGTACTTC. This chain links TRBV24-1 with TRBJ2-7, with D tentatively TRBD1 or TRBD2 (5 bases each). Trimming left V 4 bases short and J 6 bases short, with 9 bases between. The V gene's germline CDR1 is KGHDR and CDR2 SFDVKD. The CDR3 has 12 residues.

This chain connects TRBV7-2 to TRBJ1-5; D remains unclear. Germline V gene sequence: CDR1 SGHTA, CDR2 FQGNSA. V was shortened by 1 base and J by 6 bases, with 13 bases between the two germline ends. The CDR3 sequence is 15 residues long. Here the CDR3 reads CASSLDPLGIQPQHF. The CDR3 DNA sequence: TGTGCCAGCAGCTTAGATCCGCTGGGGATTCAGCCCCAGCATTTT.

V usage is TRBV2 and J usage is TRBJ2-1; D ambiguous. The CDR3 has 15 amino acids. Per germline, CDR1 SNHLY and CDR2 FYNNEI. V was pared by 2 bases and J by 4 bases, with 12 bases between. The CDR3 DNA sequence: TGTGCCAGCAGTGAATTGGGTCAGCCTTACAATGAGCAGTTCTTC. Translated: CASSELGQPYNEQFF. Drawing the rest from reference TRBV2 and TRBJ2-1, the complete variable domain is EPEVTQTPSHQVTQMGQEVILRCVPISNHLYFYWYRQILGQKVEFLVSFYNNEISEKSEIFDDQFSVERPDGSNFTLKIRSTKLEDSAMYFCASSELGQPYNEQFFGPGTRLTVL.

This clonotype was recorded at least ten times. The chain employs TRBV5-1 and TRBJ1-6; 7 positions agree with TRBD1. V dropped 1 base and J dropped 5; count of bases not matched to a gene: 3. CDR1 is SGHRS, CDR2 YFSETQ, per germline. This CDR3 is built from 15 residues. The CDR3 region has the DNA TGCGCCAGCAGCTTGACCAGGGGGGATAATTCACCCCTCCACTTT. Protein: CASSLTRGDNSPLHF.

About this clonotype: Without the conserved terminal phenylalanine or tryptophan, this CDR3 likely stems from a read error. This rearrangement joins TRBV11-2 to TRBJ2-1; 11 nucleotides match TRBD2. CDR1 SGHAT and CDR2 FQNNGV come from the germline V gene. Trimming removed 4 bases from V and 7 bases from J; junction bases left unmatched: 12. The CDR3 totals 17 residues. The CDR3 sequence is CASSSQPGLAASNEQFL. In DNA form, the CDR3 reads TGTGCCAGCAGCTCGCAACCGGGACTAGCGGCATCAAATGAGCAGTTCCTC.

In its sample, this clonotype was seen many times. The rearrangement uses TRBV28 and TRBJ2-3; D gene ambiguous. Trimming removed 4 bases at V and 5 bases at J, with 16 bases between. Germline V gene sequence: CDR1 MDHEN, CDR2 SYDVKM. CDR3 length: 15 residues. The CDR3 loop reads CASSSIQLIRDTQYF. The CDR3 DNA is TGTGCCAGCAGTTCGATCCAACTCATACGAGATACGCAGTATTTT.

V is TRBV3-1 and J is TRBJ2-6; TRBD1 is a possible D gene (6 bases). CDR1 and CDR2 from the germline V gene are LGHDT and YNNKEL (reference sequence). This CDR3 is built from 16 residues. The V and J ends lost 0 bases and 3 bases respectively, with 9 bases between them. In nucleotides, the CDR3 is TGTGCCAGCAGCCAAGACAGGGGTTTTGGGGCCAACGTCCTGACTTTC. Residues: CASSQDRGFGANVLTF.

This clonotype was found a few times. This chain joins TRBV6-4 and TRBJ2-3, with 10 bases identical to TRBD2. V trimming: 5 bases; J trimming: 5 bases; junction bases outside the gene matches: 4. CDR3 length: 14 residues. Germline V gene data show CDR1 as MRHNA and CDR2 as SNTAGT. The CDR3 DNA is TGTGCCAGCAGTAGACTAGCGGGTGAAGATACGCAGTATTTT. It encodes CASSRLAGEDTQYF.